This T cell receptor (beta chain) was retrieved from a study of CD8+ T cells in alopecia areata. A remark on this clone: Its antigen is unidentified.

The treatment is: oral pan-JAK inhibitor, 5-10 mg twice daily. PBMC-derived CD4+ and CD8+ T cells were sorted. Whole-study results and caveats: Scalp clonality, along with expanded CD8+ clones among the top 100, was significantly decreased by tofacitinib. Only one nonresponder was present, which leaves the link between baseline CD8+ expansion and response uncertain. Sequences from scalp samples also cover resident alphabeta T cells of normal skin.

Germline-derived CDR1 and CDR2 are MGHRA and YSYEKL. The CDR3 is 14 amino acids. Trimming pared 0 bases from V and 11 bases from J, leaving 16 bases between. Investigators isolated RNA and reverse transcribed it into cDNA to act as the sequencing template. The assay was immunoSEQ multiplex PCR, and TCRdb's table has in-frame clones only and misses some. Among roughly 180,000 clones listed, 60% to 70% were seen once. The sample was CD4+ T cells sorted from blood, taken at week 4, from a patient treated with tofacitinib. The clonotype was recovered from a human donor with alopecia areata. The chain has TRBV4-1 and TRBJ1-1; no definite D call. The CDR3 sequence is CASSQEGGPTYAFF. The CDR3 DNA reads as TGCGCCAGCAGCCAAGAGGGTGGTCCTACCTACGCTTTCTTT.